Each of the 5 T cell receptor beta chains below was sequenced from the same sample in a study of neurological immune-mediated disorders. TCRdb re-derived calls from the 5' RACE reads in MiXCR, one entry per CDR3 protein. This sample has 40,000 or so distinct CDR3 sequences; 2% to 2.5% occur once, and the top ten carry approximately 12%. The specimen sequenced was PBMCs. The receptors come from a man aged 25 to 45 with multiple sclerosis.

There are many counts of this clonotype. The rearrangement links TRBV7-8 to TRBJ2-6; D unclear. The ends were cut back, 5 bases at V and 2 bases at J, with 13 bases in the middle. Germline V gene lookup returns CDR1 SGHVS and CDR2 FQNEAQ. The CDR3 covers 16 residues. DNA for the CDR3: TGTGCCAGCAGCCCGCGCTCGTTGGCTGGGGCCAACGTCCTGACTTTC. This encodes CASSPRSLAGANVLTF.

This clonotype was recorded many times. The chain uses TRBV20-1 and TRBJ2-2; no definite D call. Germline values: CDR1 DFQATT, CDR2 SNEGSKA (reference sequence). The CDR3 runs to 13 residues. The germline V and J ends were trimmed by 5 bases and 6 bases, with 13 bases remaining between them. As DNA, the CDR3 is TGCAGTGCTGCCCCCCTTCGCGCCGGGGAGCTGTTTTTT. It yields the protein CSAAPLRAGELFF.

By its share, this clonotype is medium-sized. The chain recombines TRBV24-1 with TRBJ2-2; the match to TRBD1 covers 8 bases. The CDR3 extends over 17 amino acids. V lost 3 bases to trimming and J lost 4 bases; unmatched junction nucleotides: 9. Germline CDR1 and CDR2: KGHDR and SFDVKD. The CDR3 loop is CATSDPPTGVATGELFF. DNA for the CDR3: TGTGCCACCAGTGATCCACCGACAGGGGTGGCCACCGGGGAGCTGTTTTTT.

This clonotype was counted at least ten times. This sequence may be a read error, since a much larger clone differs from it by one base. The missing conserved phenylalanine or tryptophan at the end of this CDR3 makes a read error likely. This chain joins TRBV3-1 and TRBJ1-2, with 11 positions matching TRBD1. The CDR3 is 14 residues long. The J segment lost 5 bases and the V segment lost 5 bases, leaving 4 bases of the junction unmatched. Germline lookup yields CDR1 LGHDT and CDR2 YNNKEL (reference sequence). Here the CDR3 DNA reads TGTGCCAGCAGCGAAGGACAGGGGGCTTATGGCTACACCGTC. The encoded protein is CASSEGQGAYGYTV.

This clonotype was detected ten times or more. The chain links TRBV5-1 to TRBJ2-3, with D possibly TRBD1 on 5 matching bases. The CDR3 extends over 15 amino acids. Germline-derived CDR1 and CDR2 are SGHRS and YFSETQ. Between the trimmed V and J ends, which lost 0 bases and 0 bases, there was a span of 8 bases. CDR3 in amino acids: CASSLDGHSTDTQYF. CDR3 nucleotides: TGCGCCAGCAGCTTGGACGGACACAGCACAGATACGCAGTATTTT.